These 5 T cell receptor beta chains were all obtained from the same sample, sequenced in a study of T cells in Graves' hyperthyroidism and ophthalmopathy. Amplification of TCR beta CDR3 regions used RNA as the template. When the TCR CDR3 underwent first-round RT-PCR, the HTBI primer set was used. TCRdb passed the multiplex PCR reads through MiXCR, listing each CDR3 protein once. The top ten clones hold 4.3% of a sample with fewer than 650,000 distinct CDR3 sequences, over 12% of them seen once. Sequencing was done on a sample of blood. The receptors originated from a woman between 40 and 55 years old with Graves' ophthalmopathy.

The CDR3: CASSLEDRINIQYF. The CDR3 coding sequence is TGTGCCAGCAGCTTAGAGGACAGAATAAACATTCAGTACTTC. The V and J genes are TRBV11-2 and TRBJ2-4; the D gene is possibly TRBD1 (6 bases). The CDR3 sequence is 14 residues long. Germline CDR1 is SGHAT and CDR2 is FQNNGV. The germline V and J ends were trimmed by 0 bases and 6 bases, with 9 bases remaining between them.

This clonotype was observed many times. The chain joins TRBV25-1 to TRBJ1-1; D ambiguous. CDR1 is MGHDK, CDR2 SYGVNS, per germline. The CDR3 contains 16 residues. V was trimmed by 3 bases and J by 0 bases, leaving 14 bases between them. The CDR3 region is CASSDSRRRVNTEAFF. CDR3 coding DNA: TGTGCCAGCAGTGATAGCAGGCGACGAGTGAACACTGAAGCTTTCTTT.

The chain joins TRBV6-5 to TRBJ1-1; 8 bases line up with TRBD1. The ends lost 4 bases at V and 4 bases at J; junction bases unmatched: 8. The length of the CDR3 is 15 residues. CDR1 is MNHEY and CDR2 is SVGAGI in the germline V gene. The CDR3 reads CASSSAGGRGTEAFF. The CDR3 DNA sequence: TGTGCCAGCAGTTCTGCAGGGGGCAGGGGCACTGAAGCTTTCTTT.

This clonotype has at least ten counts. V and J are TRBV29-1 and TRBJ1-2; 7 bases align to TRBD1. CDR3 size: 16 residues. J gave up 1 base and V 0 bases, and 8 bases lay outside the gene matches. Germline V gene sequence: CDR1 SQVTM, CDR2 ANQGSEA. The chain's CDR3 is CSVEDRGQKYNYGYTF. For the CDR3, the DNA is TGCAGCGTTGAAGATCGGGGACAGAAGTATAACTATGGCTACACCTTC.

This clonotype was counted many times. The chain combines TRBV7-8 with TRBJ2-7; possibly TRBD1 for D (5 bases). V was shortened by 5 bases and J by 1 base, with 15 bases between the two germline ends. Germline CDR1 SGHVS, CDR2 FQNEAQ. The CDR3 is 15 residues long. CDR3 sequence (DNA): TGTGCCAGCAGCCTTGGGTGGCACAGGTCCTACGAGCAGTACTTC. It codes for CASSLGWHRSYEQYF.